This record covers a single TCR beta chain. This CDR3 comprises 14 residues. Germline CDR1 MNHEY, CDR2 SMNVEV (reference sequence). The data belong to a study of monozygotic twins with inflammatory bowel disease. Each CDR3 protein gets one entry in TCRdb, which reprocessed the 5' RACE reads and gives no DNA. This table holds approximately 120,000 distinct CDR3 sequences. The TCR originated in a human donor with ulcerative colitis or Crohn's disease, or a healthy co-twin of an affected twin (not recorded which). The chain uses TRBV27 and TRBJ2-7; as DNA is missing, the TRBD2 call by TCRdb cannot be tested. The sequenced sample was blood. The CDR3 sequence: CASSRRSSSYEQYF.